Shown below are 22 T cell receptor beta chains from a single sample sequenced in a study of T-cell memory formation after mild COVID-19. Using its own MiXCR run on the 5' RACE reads, TCRdb lists one record per CDR3 protein. The sample shows roughly 320,000 distinct CDR3 sequences, 28% of them seen only once. The specimen was PBMCs or a T cell subset sorted from them (not recorded which). The receptor set was obtained from an adult woman who had mild COVID-19 (a few samples of this study predate the infection). Cell type and time point are not known.

J is TRBJ2-2 and V is TRBV7-6, with 9 nucleotides matching TRBD2. The V gene end was trimmed by 2 bases and the J gene end by 3 bases; junction bases not matched to a gene: 13. The CDR3 contains 19 residues. The germline V gene has CDR1 SGHVS and CDR2 FNYEAQ. As DNA, the CDR3 is TGTGCCAGCAGCTTACTCCCCGTAAGCGGGGGGTCTTACACCGGGGAGCTGTTTTTT. Residues: CASSLLPVSGGSYTGELFF. Complete variable domain (other parts from reference TRBV7-6 and TRBJ2-2): GAGVSQSPRYKVTKRGQDVALRCDPISGHVSLYWYRQALGQGPEFLTYFNYEAQQDKSGLPNDRFSAERPEGSISTLTIQRTEQRDSAMYRCASSLLPVSGGSYTGELFFGEGSRLTVL.

A single count supports this clonotype. This chain uses TRBV18 with TRBJ2-5; 8 bases are a match to TRBD1. The V gene end was trimmed by 3 bases and the J gene end by 5 bases; junction bases not matched to a gene: 17. CDR3 length: 18 amino acids. Germline V gives CDR1 KGHSH, CDR2 LQKENI. The CDR3 is CASSPSTEPQGGPETQYF. The CDR3 DNA reads as TGTGCCAGCTCACCGTCAACAGAACCACAGGGGGGCCCTGAGACCCAGTACTTC.

The rearrangement joins TRBV7-2 to TRBJ1-2, with D maybe TRBD1 (6 bases). The CDR3 is 15 amino acids. Germline V gives CDR1 SGHTA, CDR2 FQGNSA. Between the trimmed V and J ends, which lost 2 bases and 8 bases, there was a span of 18 bases. The CDR3 region has the DNA TGTGCCAGCAGCTTAAGGGAACGGACAGCGGGCGGCTACACCTTC. This translates into CASSLRERTAGGYTF.

There are a few counts of this clonotype. The V and J genes are TRBV7-9 and TRBJ2-1, with a weak D call TRBD1 (5 bases). Germline V gives CDR1 SEHNR, CDR2 FQNEAQ (reference sequence). This CDR3 is built from 16 residues. V lost 1 base, J lost 9 bases, and 19 bases lay in between. Here the CDR3 reads CASSLVAQVRRGEQFF. The CDR3, as DNA: TGTGCCAGCAGCTTAGTCGCCCAGGTTAGAAGGGGTGAGCAGTTCTTC.

Only one count was recorded for this clonotype. J is TRBJ2-5 and V is TRBV5-1; tentatively, D is TRBD1 or TRBD2 (5 bases each). CDR3 length: 16 residues. Germline CDR1 is SGHRS and CDR2 is YFSETQ. The V and J ends lost 0 bases and 1 base respectively, with 13 bases between them. CDR3 residues: CASSLGVGETQETQYF. The CDR3 nucleotides are TGCGCCAGCAGCTTGGGGGTAGGGGAGACCCAAGAGACCCAGTACTTC.

The chain employs TRBV5-4 and TRBJ2-1; no definite D call. Trimming took 4 bases from V and 10 from J, leaving 9 bases between them. This CDR3 spans 11 amino acids. Germline CDR1 is SGHNT and CDR2 is YYREEE (reference sequence). The CDR3 is CASSPGAEQFF. The CDR3 DNA follows: TGTGCCAGCAGCCCGGGCGCCGAGCAGTTCTTC.

This clonotype has ten or more counts. The V gene is TRBV19, the J gene TRBJ1-2; TRBD1 agrees at 10 bases. The CDR3 is 16 amino acids. The V and J ends lost 6 bases and 8 bases, in that order; junction bases with no gene match: 15. Germline CDR1 and CDR2: LNHDA and SQIVND (reference sequence). CDR3 sequence: CASRWDRGGSIGGYTF. The CDR3 DNA reads TGTGCCAGTAGGTGGGACAGGGGCGGATCAATCGGGGGCTACACCTTC.

Concerning this clonotype: A read error may account for a junction end that differs from germline. The DNA for the CDR3 is TGCGCCAGAAGCTTTCCGAGGGAAGCAGTCACCGGGGAGCTGTTTTTT. Residues: CARSFPREAVTGELFF. The chain employs TRBV5-1 and TRBJ2-2; tentatively, D is TRBD2 (5 bases). The CDR3 loop spans 16 amino acids. The germline CDR1 and CDR2 sequences are SGHRS and YFSETQ.

This clonotype was seen a handful of times. The rearrangement uses TRBV5-1 and TRBJ2-2; either TRBD1 or TRBD2 may supply D (5 bases each). The V gene's germline CDR1 is SGHRS and CDR2 YFSETQ. Trimming removed 0 bases from V and 6 bases from J, with 12 bases in between. The CDR3 sequence is 15 residues long. Here the CDR3 reads CASSLVPGSSGELFF. Here the CDR3 DNA reads TGCGCCAGCAGCTTGGTACCAGGGAGTTCCGGGGAGCTGTTTTTT. The variable domain in full, with the rest retrieved from reference TRBV5-1 and TRBJ2-2, is KAGVTQTPRYLIKTRGQQVTLSCSPISGHRSVSWYQQTPGQGLQFLFEYFSETQRNKGNFPGRFSGRQFSNSRSEMNVSTLELGDSALYLCASSLVPGSSGELFFGEGSRLTVL.

V is TRBV6-1 and J is TRBJ1-5; tentatively, D is TRBD1 (6 bases). Per the germline V gene, CDR1 is MNHNS and CDR2 is SASEGT. CDR3 length equals 15 residues. The V and J ends lost 8 bases and 6 bases respectively, with 20 bases between them. In DNA, the CDR3 is TGTGCCAGCCTGGACACAGGGATAATAACTCAGCCCCAGCATTTT. Its translation: CASLDTGIITQPQHF.

V gene TRBV5-1 combines with J gene TRBJ2-1; D may be TRBD1 or TRBD2 (9 bases each). Trimming took off 0 bases at V and 13 bases at J, with 47 bases between the two ends. CDR3 length: 24 residues. Germline CDR1 is SGHRS and CDR2 is YFSETQ. In nucleotides, the CDR3 is TGCGCCAGCAGCTTGGTGGCTCCCTTCTACAGGGGGCGCCGGGGTAGCGGGGGCGCAGGTCCCCAGTTCTTC. Translated, it gives CASSLVAPFYRGRRGSGGAGPQFF.

The chain has TRBV15 and TRBJ1-4; D gene uncertain. This CDR3 is 16 amino acids long. V lost 5 bases and J 0 bases, leaving 13 bases between the germline ends. Germline CDR1 and CDR2: LNHNV and YYDKDF (reference sequence). The CDR3 spells CATSAGSGPTNEKLFF. DNA of the CDR3: TGTGCCACCAGCGCAGGCTCTGGGCCAACTAATGAAAAACTGTTTTTT. Variable domain in full (rest from reference TRBV15 and TRBJ1-4): DAMVIQNPRYQVTQFGKPVTLSCSQTLNHNVMYWYQQKSSQAPKLLFHYYDKDFNNEADTPDNFQSRRPNTSFCFLDIRSPGLGDTAMYLCATSAGSGPTNEKLFFGSGTQLSVL.

This clonotype has more than one count but fewer than ten. The J gene is TRBJ2-7, the V gene TRBV24-1; 9 nucleotides match TRBD2. Trimming cost V 7 bases and J 5 bases; bases outside gene matches: 8. This CDR3 comprises 14 residues. CDR1 KGHDR and CDR2 SFDVKD come from the germline V gene. The CDR3 is CATSSREGRDEQYF. The CDR3, as DNA: TGTGCCACCAGCTCGCGGGAGGGCCGGGACGAGCAGTACTTC.

This clonotype was observed a few times. The chain couples TRBV27 to TRBJ2-2, with TRBD2 matching over 15 bases. V shed 5 bases, J shed 6 bases, and the junction held 7 bases outside the gene matches. The CDR3 has 17 residues. Germline CDR1 and CDR2: MNHEY and SMNVEV (reference sequence). CDR3 protein: CASSGTSGRLGSGELFF. The CDR3 bases are TGTGCCAGCAGTGGGACTAGCGGGAGGCTAGGGTCCGGGGAGCTGTTTTTT.

This clonotype was observed a few times. The rearrangement uses TRBV20-1 and TRBJ1-1; D uncertain. The CDR3 runs to 12 residues. CDR1 is DFQATT and CDR2 is SNEGSKA in the germline V gene (reference sequence). V lost 6 bases and J lost 2, with 10 bases in between. CDR3 sequence (DNA): TGCAGTGCGCCAGGTCCAAACACTGAAGCTTTCTTT. This translates into CSAPGPNTEAFF.

This clonotype has more than one count but fewer than ten. The chain employs TRBV5-1 and TRBJ2-1; tentatively, D is TRBD2 (6 bases). The germline V gene has CDR1 SGHRS and CDR2 YFSETQ. Trimming cost V 2 bases and J 2 bases, with 8 bases left between them. The length of the CDR3 is 14 residues. The DNA of the CDR3 is TGCGCCAGCAGCTTTGGAGGGCCCTACAATGAGCAGTTCTTC. It specifies CASSFGGPYNEQFF.

The chain has TRBV19 and TRBJ1-5, with 7 positions matching TRBD1. With 3 bases clipped from V and 6 bases from J, the junction kept 8 bases outside the gene matches. The CDR3 is made up of 15 amino acids. CDR1 and CDR2 (germline): LNHDA, SQIVND (reference sequence). The CDR3 bases are TGTGCCAGTAGTATGAGGGACAGAAGATCTCAGCCCCAGCATTTT. Residues: CASSMRDRRSQPQHF.

This clonotype was seen more than once but under ten times. V and J are TRBV7-9 and TRBJ1-1; 9 nucleotides agree with TRBD1. The CDR3 loop spans 15 amino acids. Germline V gives CDR1 SEHNR, CDR2 FQNEAQ (reference sequence). V dropped 3 bases and J dropped 0; count of bases not matched to a gene: 2. CDR3: CASSLDRGMNTEAFF. As DNA, the CDR3 is TGTGCCAGCAGCTTGGACAGGGGAATGAACACTGAAGCTTTCTTT.

The J gene is TRBJ2-7, the V gene TRBV7-3; TRBD1 agrees at 9 bases. CDR1 and CDR2 (germline): SGHTA, FQGTGA. After removal of 5 bases from V and 6 bases from J, the junction contained 11 bases not matched to a gene. The CDR3 is made up of 15 amino acids. CDR3 amino acids: CASSPGGTGYREQYF. The CDR3 nucleotides read TGTGCCAGCAGCCCCGGGGGGACAGGGTATCGCGAGCAGTACTTC.

The gene calls are TRBV7-9 and TRBJ2-1; no definite D call. The V end lost 5 bases, the J end lost 7 bases, and 18 bases lay between the germline ends. This CDR3 contains 15 residues. In germline, CDR1 is SEHNR, CDR2 FQNEAQ (reference sequence). The CDR3 sequence: CASSNVANGHNEQFF. For the CDR3, the DNA is TGTGCCAGCAGCAATGTAGCTAACGGCCATAATGAGCAGTTCTTC.

The chain recombines TRBV7-8 with TRBJ1-4, with D unclear. This CDR3 is 14 amino acids long. The germline V and J ends were trimmed by 1 base and 5 bases, with 8 bases remaining between them. Germline assignment: CDR1 SGHVS and CDR2 FQNEAQ. The CDR3 sequence is CASSLGAGNEKLFF. The CDR3 DNA reads TGTGCCAGCAGCTTAGGGGCCGGGAATGAAAAACTGTTTTTT.

The V call is TRBV5-1, the J call TRBJ2-3; TRBD1 matches at 9 bases. V lost 4 bases, J lost 4 bases, and 7 bases stayed unmatched. Germline V lookup: CDR1 SGHRS, CDR2 YFSETQ. The CDR3 spans 15 residues. CDR3: CASSLGQGHADTQYF. The CDR3 bases are TGCGCCAGCAGCCTGGGACAGGGACATGCAGATACGCAGTATTTT.